This T cell receptor beta chain was identified during a study of blood T cell repertoires in COVID-19. As regards this clone: Within the sample, other DNA sequences also encode this same CDR3.

Original processing methods: Reference gene primer amplification yielded estimated nucleated cell counts. Clones were sequenced by immunoSEQ multiplex PCR, and TCRdb holds only the in-frame ones, with some missing. Clone size and the V and J calls come from that table; the DNA yielded D and trimming. The table lists more than 200,000 clones, roughly 80% of them singletons. The source of this sequence is a woman between 35 and 50 years old with active or convalescent COVID-19. The sample consisted of peripheral blood.

For the CDR3, the DNA is TGTGCCAGTAGTATAGATGGAGGGAGTGAAGCTTTCTTT. It is translated as CASSIDGGSEAFF. This chain joins TRBV19 and TRBJ1-1; D ambiguous. The CDR3 covers 13 residues. The V and J ends lost 0 bases and 7 bases respectively, with 9 bases between them. Germline V gene lookup returns CDR1 LNHDA and CDR2 SQIVND (reference sequence).